Shown below are 16 T cell receptor beta chains from a single sample sequenced in a study of T cells after yellow fever vaccination. Each CDR3 protein is one row after TCRdb ran MiXCR on the 5' RACE reads. The sample lists hundreds of thousands of distinct CDR3 sequences; approximately 3.8% were seen once. This material consisted of PBMCs, taken on the day of the yellow fever booster vaccination. These receptors were taken from a man younger than 30 who received the YFV17D yellow fever vaccine.

This clonotype occurred a few times. V and J are TRBV15 and TRBJ2-3, with a tentative D call TRBD2 (6 bases). The CDR3 has 15 amino acids. The germline CDR1 and CDR2 sequences are LNHNV and YYDKDF (reference sequence). V was pared by 4 bases and J by 5 bases, with 16 bases between. The CDR3 nucleotides read TGTGCCACCAGCAAGGGACTCACTGTGGGAGATACGCAGTATTTT. Its translation is CATSKGLTVGDTQYF.

The chain carries TRBV9 and TRBJ1-1, with D perhaps matching TRBD1 (5 bases). The V end was cut by 4 bases, the J end by 1 base, with 11 bases between. CDR3 size: 14 residues. CDR1 SGDLS and CDR2 YYNGEE come from the germline V gene. The CDR3 bases are TGTGCCAGCAGCACCCAGACAGCGAACACTGAAGCTTTCTTT. Translation gives CASSTQTANTEAFF.

The chain links TRBV6-5 to TRBJ2-5; the D gene is possibly TRBD2 (5 bases). V was shortened by 5 bases and J by 4 bases, with 8 bases between the two germline ends. The CDR3 has 12 residues. The germline gives CDR1 MNHEY, CDR2 SVGAGI. The CDR3 DNA is TGTGCCAGCAGTCCTGAGGGAGAGACCCAGTACTTC. Protein product: CASSPEGETQYF.

This clonotype appeared many times. The chain couples TRBV5-1 to TRBJ1-6, with D possibly matching TRBD1 (6 bases). Trimming removed 0 bases at V and 6 bases at J, with 7 bases between. Germline CDR1 SGHRS, CDR2 YFSETQ. The CDR3 extends over 14 amino acids. CDR3 loop: CASSLEGGNSPLHF. The CDR3 DNA follows: TGCGCCAGCAGCTTGGAAGGGGGTAATTCACCCCTCCACTTT.

This clonotype was observed at least ten times. The CDR3 DNA reads TGTGCCAGCAGCCAAGGGGATAGCGGGGGCCAAGAGACCCAGTACTTC. It specifies CASSQGDSGGQETQYF. This sequence joins TRBV4-2 and TRBJ2-5, with TRBD2 matching over 9 bases. Looked up from germline, CDR1 is LGHNA and CDR2 is YNFKEQ. J gave up 1 base and V 1 base, and 4 bases lay outside the gene matches. CDR3 length: 16 amino acids.

This clonotype showed up many times. This chain joins TRBV6-2 or TRBV6-3 and TRBJ1-5; possibly TRBD1 for D (6 bases). Germline values: CDR1 MNHEY, CDR2 SVGEGT. V was pared by 6 bases and J by 3 bases, with 12 bases between. CDR3 length equals 14 residues. CDR3 region: CASRRGTVNQPQHF. The CDR3 DNA is TGTGCCAGCAGAAGGGGGACCGTCAATCAGCCCCAGCATTTT.

This rearrangement joins TRBV7-2 to TRBJ1-6, with TRBD1 identical over 10 bases. The CDR3 spans 17 residues. J lost 4 bases, V lost 3 bases, and 6 bases had no gene match. Germline V lookup: CDR1 SGHTA, CDR2 FQGNSA. The DNA for the CDR3 is TGTGCCAGCAGCTTCGGGGACAGGGGACCATATAATTCACCCCTCCACTTT. This sequence encodes CASSFGDRGPYNSPLHF. The whole variable domain, remainder taken from reference TRBV7-2 and TRBJ1-6, is GAGVSQSPSNKVTEKGKDVELRCDPISGHTALYWYRQSLGQGLEFLIYFQGNSAPDKSGLPSDRFSAERTGGSVSTLTIQRTQQEDSAVYLCASSFGDRGPYNSPLHFGNGTRLTVT.

The chain is built from TRBV12-3 or TRBV12-4 and TRBJ2-1, with D unresolved. CDR3 length: 14 amino acids. Trimming removed 3 bases at V and 2 bases at J, with 8 bases between. The CDR3 here is CASSFGLTYNEQFF. CDR3 bases: TGTGCCAGCAGTTTCGGTCTGACCTACAATGAGCAGTTCTTC.

This clonotype has more than one count but fewer than ten. The V gene is TRBV27, the J gene TRBJ2-3; no reliable D call. The germline V and J ends were trimmed by 8 bases and 4 bases, with 19 bases remaining between them. The CDR3 is 15 residues long. Germline V CDR1 and CDR2: MNHEY, SMNVEV (reference sequence). The CDR3 DNA sequence: TGTGCCAGCCGGCCCCAAGGGCGTCCTTCAGATACGCAGTATTTT. This sequence encodes CASRPQGRPSDTQYF.

The chain carries TRBV5-1 and TRBJ2-2, with 9 bases matching TRBD1. CDR1 SGHRS and CDR2 YFSETQ come from the germline V gene. The V segment lost 5 bases and the J segment 2 bases; nucleotides outside the gene matches: 4. The CDR3 sequence is 15 residues long. CDR3 sequence: CASSWDRVNTGELFF. Written as DNA, the CDR3 is TGCGCCAGCAGTTGGGACAGGGTTAACACCGGGGAGCTGTTTTTT.

This clonotype was recorded at least ten times. This sequence joins TRBV18 and TRBJ2-5; a weak D match, TRBD1 (6 bases). There are 12 residues in the CDR3. CDR1 KGHSH and CDR2 LQKENI come from the germline V gene. V was pared by 5 bases and J by 4 bases, with 8 bases between. This chain's CDR3 is CASSTRGETQYF. The CDR3 bases are TGTGCCAGCTCAACCAGGGGAGAGACCCAGTACTTC.

This clonotype was observed a few times. The rearrangement joins TRBV25-1 to TRBJ1-5, with D possibly TRBD1 on 6 matching bases. V gave up 2 bases and J gave up 11 bases, with 16 bases separating them. This CDR3 has 14 amino acids. Germline V gene lookup returns CDR1 MGHDK and CDR2 SYGVNS. This CDR3 reads CASSEGGGKGAQHF. The CDR3 DNA sequence: TGTGCCAGCAGTGAAGGAGGAGGGAAGGGGGCCCAGCATTTT. The variable domain in full, completed from reference TRBV25-1 and TRBJ1-5, reads EADIYQTPRYLVIGTGKKITLECSQTMGHDKMYWYQQDPGMELHLIHYSYGVNSTEKGDLSSESTVSRIRTEHFPLTLESARPSHTSQYLCASSEGGGKGAQHFGDGTRLSIL.

This clonotype was counted between two and nine times. The genes are TRBV3-1 and TRBJ2-5; D gene uncertain. V shed 0 bases and J shed 6 bases, with 2 bases lying between them. Germline V gives CDR1 LGHDT, CDR2 YNNKEL (reference sequence). The CDR3 is 11 residues long. CDR3 bases: TGTGCCAGCAGCCAAGAGCAGACCCAGTACTTC. Translated, it gives CASSQEQTQYF.

This clonotype appeared many times. This chain connects TRBV18 to TRBJ2-1; D possibly corresponds to TRBD1 (6 bases). Per the germline V gene, CDR1 is KGHSH and CDR2 is LQKENI. Trimming pared 3 bases from V and 3 bases from J, leaving 18 bases between. This CDR3 is built from 17 residues. The CDR3 nucleotides are TGTGCCAGCTCACCGACTCTCCCGACAGGTGGCTACAATGAGCAGTTCTTC. Amino acid sequence: CASSPTLPTGGYNEQFF.

In this sample, this clonotype turned up many times. The V and J genes are TRBV28 and TRBJ1-6; D perhaps matches TRBD1 (6 bases). Trimming left V 6 bases short and J 3 bases short, with 9 bases between. This CDR3 is 14 amino acids long. Germline V gene sequence: CDR1 MDHEN, CDR2 SYDVKM. CDR3 region: CASRSGDYNSPLHF. In nucleotides, the CDR3 is TGTGCCAGCAGATCAGGGGACTATAATTCACCCCTCCACTTT.

This clonotype was seen a few times. The genes are TRBV20-1 and TRBJ2-7; tentative D call: TRBD1 (6 bases). Germline loops: CDR1 DFQATT, CDR2 SNEGSKA (reference sequence). The CDR3 contains 15 residues. Trimming left V 0 bases short and J 5 bases short, with 17 bases between. DNA of the CDR3: TGCAGTGCTAGAGATCACCGAACAGGGACCCACGAGCAGTACGTC. Protein product: CSARDHRTGTHEQYV.